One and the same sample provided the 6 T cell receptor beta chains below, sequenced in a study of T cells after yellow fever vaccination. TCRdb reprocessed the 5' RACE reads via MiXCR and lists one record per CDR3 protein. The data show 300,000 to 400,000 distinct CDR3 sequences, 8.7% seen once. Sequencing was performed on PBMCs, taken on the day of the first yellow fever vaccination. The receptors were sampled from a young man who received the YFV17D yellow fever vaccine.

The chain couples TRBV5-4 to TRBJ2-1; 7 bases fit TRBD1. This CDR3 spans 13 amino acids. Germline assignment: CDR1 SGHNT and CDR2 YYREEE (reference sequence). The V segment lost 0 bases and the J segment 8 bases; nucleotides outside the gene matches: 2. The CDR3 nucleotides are TGTGCCAGCAGCTTGGCCGGGACAGATGAGCAGTTCTTC. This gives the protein CASSLAGTDEQFF.

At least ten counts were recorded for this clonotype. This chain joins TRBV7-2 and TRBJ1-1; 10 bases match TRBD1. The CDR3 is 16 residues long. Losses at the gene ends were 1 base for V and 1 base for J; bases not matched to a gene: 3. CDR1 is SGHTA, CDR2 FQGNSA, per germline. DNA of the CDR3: TGTGCCAGCAGCTTAGTAGGGACAGGGGCGAACACTGAAGCTTTCTTT. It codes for CASSLVGTGANTEAFF.

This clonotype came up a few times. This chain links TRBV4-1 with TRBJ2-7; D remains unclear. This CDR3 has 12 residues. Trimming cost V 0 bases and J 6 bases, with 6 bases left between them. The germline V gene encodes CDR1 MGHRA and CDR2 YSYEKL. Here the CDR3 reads CASSQEWGEQYF. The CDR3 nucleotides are TGCGCCAGCAGCCAAGAATGGGGCGAGCAGTACTTC.

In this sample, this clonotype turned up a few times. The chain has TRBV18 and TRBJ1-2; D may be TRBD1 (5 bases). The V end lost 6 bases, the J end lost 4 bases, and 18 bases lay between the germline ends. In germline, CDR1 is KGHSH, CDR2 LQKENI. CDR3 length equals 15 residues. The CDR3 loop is CASSPSEGLGYGYTF. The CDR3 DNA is TGTGCCAGCTCCCCCTCGGAGGGGCTCGGCTATGGCTACACCTTC. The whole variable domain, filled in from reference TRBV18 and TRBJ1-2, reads NAGVMQNPRHLVRRRGQEARLRCSPMKGHSHVYWYRQLPEEGLKFMVYLQKENIIDESGMPKERFSAEFPKEGPSILRIQQVVRGDSAAYFCASSPSEGLGYGYTFGSGTRLTVV.

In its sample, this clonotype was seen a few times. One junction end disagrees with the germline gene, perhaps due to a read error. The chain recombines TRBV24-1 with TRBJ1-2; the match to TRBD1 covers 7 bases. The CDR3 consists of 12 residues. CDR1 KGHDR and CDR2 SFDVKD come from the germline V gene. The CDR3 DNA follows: TGTGCCACCAGTGATTACGGACAGGCTAGATACTTC. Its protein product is CATSDYGQARYF.

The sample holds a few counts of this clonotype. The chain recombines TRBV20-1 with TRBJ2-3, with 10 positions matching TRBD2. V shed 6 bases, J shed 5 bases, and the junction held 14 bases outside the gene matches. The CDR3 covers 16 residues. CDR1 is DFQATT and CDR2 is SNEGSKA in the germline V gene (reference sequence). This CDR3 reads CSATPVAGGEIDTQYF. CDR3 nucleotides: TGCAGTGCCACTCCCGTAGCGGGGGGCGAGATAGATACGCAGTATTTT.